This record covers a single T cell receptor (beta chain). The antigen remains unidentified. The sample is drawn from a study of response to subunit inactivated influenza vaccine. Findings and caveats of the study: Each seasonal influenza vaccination, the authors suggested, recruits few new T cells.

TCRdb reprocessed the RT-PCR reads via MiXCR and lists one record per CDR3 protein. The profile shows roughly 460,000 distinct CDR3 sequences, approximately 11% of them singletons. Between the trimmed V and J ends, which lost 4 bases and 2 bases, there was a span of 6 bases. The CDR3 consists of 13 residues. CDR1 MNHNS and CDR2 SASEGT come from the germline V gene. The source was PBMCs from blood, collected more than 35 days after vaccination. This clonotype was obtained from a man in his fifties or sixties who received an inactivated influenza vaccine. V is TRBV6-1 and J is TRBJ2-4; D is unclear. The CDR3 loop reads CASSVVTKNIQYF. CDR3 DNA: TGTGCCAGCAGTGTGGTAACCAAAAACATTCAGTACTTC.